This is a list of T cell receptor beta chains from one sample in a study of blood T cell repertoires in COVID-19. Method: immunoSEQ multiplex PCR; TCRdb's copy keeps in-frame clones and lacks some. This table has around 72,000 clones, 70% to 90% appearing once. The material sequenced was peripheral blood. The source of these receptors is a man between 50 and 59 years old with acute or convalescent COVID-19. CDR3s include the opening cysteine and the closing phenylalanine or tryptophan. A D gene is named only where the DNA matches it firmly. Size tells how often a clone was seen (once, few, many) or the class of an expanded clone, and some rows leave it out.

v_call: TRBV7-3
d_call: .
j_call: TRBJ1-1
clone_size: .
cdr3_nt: TGTGCCAGCAGCTTGTTTGAGGATGCTGAGGCTTTCTTT
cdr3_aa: CASSLFEDAEAFF

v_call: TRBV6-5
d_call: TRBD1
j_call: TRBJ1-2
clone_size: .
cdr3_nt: TGTGCCAGCAGTTACCGGACAGGGAACTATGGCTACACCTTC
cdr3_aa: CASSYRTGNYGYTF

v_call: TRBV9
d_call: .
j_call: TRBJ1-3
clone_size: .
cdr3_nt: TGTGCCAGCAGCGTAGAGGGAGGGGGGCAAGGAAACACCATATATTTT
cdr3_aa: CASSVEGGGQGNTIYF

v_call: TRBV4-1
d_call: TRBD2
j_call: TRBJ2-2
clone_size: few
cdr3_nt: TGCGCCAGCAGCCCCCTAGGGACTAGCGGGGGCACCGGGGAGCTGTTTTTT
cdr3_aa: CASSPLGTSGGTGELFF

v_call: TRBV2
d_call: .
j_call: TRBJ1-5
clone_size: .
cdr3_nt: TGTGCCAGCAGTGAACAAGCTTATCAGCCCCAGCATTTT
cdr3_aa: CASSEQAYQPQHF

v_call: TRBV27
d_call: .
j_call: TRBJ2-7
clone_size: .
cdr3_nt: TGTGCCAGCAGCTACTCATCGACAGGACCCACCTACGAGCAGTACTTC
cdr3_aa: CASSYSSTGPTYEQYF

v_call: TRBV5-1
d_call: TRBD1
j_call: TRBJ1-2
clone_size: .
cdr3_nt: TGCGCCAGCAGCTTGCAGGGGGATGATGGCTACACCTTC
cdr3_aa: CASSLQGDDGYTF

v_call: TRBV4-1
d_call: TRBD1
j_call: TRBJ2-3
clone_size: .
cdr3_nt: TGCGCCAGCAGCCAAGATGGACAGGGACAAGATACGCAGTATTTT
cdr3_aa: CASSQDGQGQDTQYF

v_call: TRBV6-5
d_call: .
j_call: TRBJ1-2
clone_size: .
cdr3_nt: TGTGCCAGCAGTTACAAGGACACCAACTATGGCTACACCTTC
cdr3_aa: CASSYKDTNYGYTF

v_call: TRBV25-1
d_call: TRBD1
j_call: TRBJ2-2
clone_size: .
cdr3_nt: TGTGCCAGCAGTGAAGGGGACAGGGGTTATACCGGGGAGCTGTTTTTT
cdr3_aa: CASSEGDRGYTGELFF

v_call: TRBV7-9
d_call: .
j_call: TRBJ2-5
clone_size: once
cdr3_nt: TGTGCCAGCAGCGTGGCTGGCGGGTACCAAGAGACCCAGTACTTC
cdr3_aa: CASSVAGGYQETQYF

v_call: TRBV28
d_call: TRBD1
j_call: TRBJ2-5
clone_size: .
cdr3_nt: TGTGCCAGCAGTTTATGGGCCCCGGGACAGGGGAAAGAGACCCAGTACTTC
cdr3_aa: CASSLWAPGQGKETQYF

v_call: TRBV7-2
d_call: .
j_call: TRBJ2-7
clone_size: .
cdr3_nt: TGTGCCAGCAGACAAACGATGGGGGCGCTCGAGCAGTACTTC
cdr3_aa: CASRQTMGALEQYF

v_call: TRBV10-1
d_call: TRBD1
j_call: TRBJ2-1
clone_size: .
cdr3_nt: TGCGCCAGCAGTGAGTCGATAGGTCAGGACAGGGACAATGAGCAGTTCTTC
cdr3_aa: CASSESIGQDRDNEQFF

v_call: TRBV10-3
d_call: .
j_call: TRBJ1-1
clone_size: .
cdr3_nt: TGTGCCATCAGTGACAGGGAAACAACTGAAGCTTTCTTT
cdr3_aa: CAISDRETTEAFF

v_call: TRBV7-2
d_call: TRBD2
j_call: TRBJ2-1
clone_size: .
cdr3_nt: TGTGCCAGCAGCCCGTGGCGGGGGTCCTACAATGAGCAGTTCTTC
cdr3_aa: CASSPWRGSYNEQFF

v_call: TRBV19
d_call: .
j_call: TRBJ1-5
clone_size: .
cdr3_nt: TGTGCCAGTAGTATTTACAGTAGCAATCAGCCCCAGCATTTT
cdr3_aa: CASSIYSSNQPQHF

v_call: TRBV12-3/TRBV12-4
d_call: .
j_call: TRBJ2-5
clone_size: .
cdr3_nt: TGTGCCAGCAGTTTACCGGGGGAGACCCAGTACTTC
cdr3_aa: CASSLPGETQYF

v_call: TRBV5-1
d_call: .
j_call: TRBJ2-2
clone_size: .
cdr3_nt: TGCGCCAGCAGCCTGGACCTGAGGCGAAACACCGGGGAGCTGTTTTTT
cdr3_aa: CASSLDLRRNTGELFF

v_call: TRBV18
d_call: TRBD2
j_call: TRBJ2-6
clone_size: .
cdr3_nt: TGTGCCAGCTCACCACAAACACTAGCGGGGGCCAACTCTGGGGCCAACGTCCTGACTTTC
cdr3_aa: CASSPQTLAGANSGANVLTF

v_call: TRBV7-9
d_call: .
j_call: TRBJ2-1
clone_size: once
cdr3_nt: TGTGCCAGCAGCTTTACAGGGAATGAGCAGTTCTTC
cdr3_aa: CASSFTGNEQFF

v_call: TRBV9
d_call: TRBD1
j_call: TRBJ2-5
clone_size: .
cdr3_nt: TGTGCCAGCAGCGTGGGGGACAGGGCACGAGAGACCCAGTACTTC
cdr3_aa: CASSVGDRARETQYF

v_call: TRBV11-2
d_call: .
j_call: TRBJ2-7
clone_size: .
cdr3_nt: TGTGCCAGCAGCTTAGCGGTAGAGGGCTACGAGCAGTACTTC
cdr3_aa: CASSLAVEGYEQYF

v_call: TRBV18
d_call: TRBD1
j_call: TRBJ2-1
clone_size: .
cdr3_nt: TGTGCCAGCTCACAGGGACAGCACAATGAGCAGTTCTTC
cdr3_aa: CASSQGQHNEQFF

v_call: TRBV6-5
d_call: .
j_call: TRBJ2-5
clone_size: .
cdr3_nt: TGTGCCAGCAGTTACTCCGCCGGGACCCAGTACTTC
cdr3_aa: CASSYSAGTQYF

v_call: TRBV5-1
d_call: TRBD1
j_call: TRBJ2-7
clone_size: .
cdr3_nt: TGCGCCAGCAGCTTGAGGGGACAGGGGAACTACGAGCAGTACTTC
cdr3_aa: CASSLRGQGNYEQYF

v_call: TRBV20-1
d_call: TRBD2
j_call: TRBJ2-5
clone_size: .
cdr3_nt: TGCAGTGCTAGTCTCGGGACTAGCCAAGGGACCCAGTACTTC
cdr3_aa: CSASLGTSQGTQYF

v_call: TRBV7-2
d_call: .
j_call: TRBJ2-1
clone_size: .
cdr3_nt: TGTGCCAGCGGGAGGACCCAAGGCCCCTACAATGAGCAGTTCTTC
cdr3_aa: CASGRTQGPYNEQFF

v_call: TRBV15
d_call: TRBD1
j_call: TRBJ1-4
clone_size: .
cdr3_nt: TGTGCCACCAGCAGGACAGGGATGACTGAAAAACTGTTTTTT
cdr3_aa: CATSRTGMTEKLFF

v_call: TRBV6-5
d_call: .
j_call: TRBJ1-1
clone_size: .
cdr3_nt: TGTGCCAGCAGTTACGTTGACAAGCGGACTGAAGCTTTCTTT
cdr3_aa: CASSYVDKRTEAFF

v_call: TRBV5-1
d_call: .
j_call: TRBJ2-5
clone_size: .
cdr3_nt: TGCGCCAGCAGCGAACGACAGGGAGGTTTGGAGACCCAGTACTTC
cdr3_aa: CASSERQGGLETQYF

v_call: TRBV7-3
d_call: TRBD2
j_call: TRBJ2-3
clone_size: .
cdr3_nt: TGTGCCAGCAGCCCCCCGGGACTACCAGATACGCAGTATTTT
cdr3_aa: CASSPPGLPDTQYF

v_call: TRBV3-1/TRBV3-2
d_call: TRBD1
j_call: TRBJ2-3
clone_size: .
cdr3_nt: TGTGCCAGCAGCCTGGGACAGGGCAGCACAGATACGCAGTATTTT
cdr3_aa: CASSLGQGSTDTQYF

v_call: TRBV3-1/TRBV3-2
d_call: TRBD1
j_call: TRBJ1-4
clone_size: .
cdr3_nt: TGTGCCAGCAGCCAAATGGGCAGGGGGAATGAAAAACTGTTTTTT
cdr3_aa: CASSQMGRGNEKLFF

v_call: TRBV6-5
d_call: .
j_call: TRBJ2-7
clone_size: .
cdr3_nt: TGTGCCAGCAGTTCCGGGACTTTCTCCTACGAGCAGTACTTC
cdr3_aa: CASSSGTFSYEQYF

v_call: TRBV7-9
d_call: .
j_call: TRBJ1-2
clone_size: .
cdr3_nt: TGTGCCAGCAGCTTATCGTCGGGGGGCTATGGCTACACCTTC
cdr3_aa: CASSLSSGGYGYTF

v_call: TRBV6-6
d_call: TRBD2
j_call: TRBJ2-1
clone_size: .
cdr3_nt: TGTGCCAGCAGTTTACTAGCGAGCTCCTACAATGAGCAGTTCTTC
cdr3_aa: CASSLLASSYNEQFF

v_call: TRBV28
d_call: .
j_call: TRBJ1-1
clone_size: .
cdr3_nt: TGTGCCAGCAGTTTATTGGCAGGCGGGGCTTTCTTT
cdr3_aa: CASSLLAGGAFF

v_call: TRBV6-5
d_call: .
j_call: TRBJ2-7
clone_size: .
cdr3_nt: TGTCAACCCGGACATTTCCCTAGCTCCTACGAGCAGTACTTC
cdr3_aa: CQPGHFPSSYEQYF

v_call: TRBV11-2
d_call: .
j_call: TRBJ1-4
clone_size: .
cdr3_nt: TGTGCCAGCAGCTTAGGGGGGCTCGATGAAAAACTGTTTTTT
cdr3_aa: CASSLGGLDEKLFF

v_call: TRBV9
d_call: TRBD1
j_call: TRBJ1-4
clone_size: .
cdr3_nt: TGTGCCAGCAGCGTAGGGCTCAAGACAGGGGGCTTTGAAAAACTGTTTTTT
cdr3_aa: CASSVGLKTGGFEKLFF

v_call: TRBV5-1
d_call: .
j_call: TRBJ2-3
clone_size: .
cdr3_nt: TGCGCCACCCGCGGGGTCTCCACAGATACGCAGTATTTT
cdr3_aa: CATRGVSTDTQYF

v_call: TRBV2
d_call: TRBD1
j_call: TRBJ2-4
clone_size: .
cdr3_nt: TGTGCCAGCAGTGAGGGACAGGGGCCGCGGGAGGACATTCAGTACTTC
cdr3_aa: CASSEGQGPREDIQYF

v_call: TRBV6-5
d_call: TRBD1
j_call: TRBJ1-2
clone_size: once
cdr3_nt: TGTGCCAGCAGTCTCGGACAGGGGACGGATGGCTACACCTTC
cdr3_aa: CASSLGQGTDGYTF

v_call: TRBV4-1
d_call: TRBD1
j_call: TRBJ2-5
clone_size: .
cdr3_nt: TGCGCCAGCAGCCAGCCGGACAGGCTGCAAGAGACCCAGTACTTC
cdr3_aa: CASSQPDRLQETQYF

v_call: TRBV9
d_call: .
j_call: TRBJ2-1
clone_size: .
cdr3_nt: TGTGCCAGCACACAGGGAAGGGGGAATGAGCAGTTCTTC
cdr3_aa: CASTQGRGNEQFF

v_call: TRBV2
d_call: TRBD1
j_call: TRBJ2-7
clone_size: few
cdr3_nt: TGTGCCAGCGGACAGGGCATCTCCGAGCAGTACTTC
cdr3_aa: CASGQGISEQYF

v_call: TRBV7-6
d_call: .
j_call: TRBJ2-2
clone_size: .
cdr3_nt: TGTGCCAGCAGCCCAGCTGCCAGGTTCACCGGGGAGCTGTTTTTT
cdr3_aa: CASSPAARFTGELFF

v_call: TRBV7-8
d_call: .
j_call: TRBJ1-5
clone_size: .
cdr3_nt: TGTGCCAGCAGCCCAGGGGTTCAGCCCCAGCATTTT
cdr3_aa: CASSPGVQPQHF

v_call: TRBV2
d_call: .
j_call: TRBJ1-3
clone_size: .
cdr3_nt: TGTGCCAGCAGTGACAGAAATTACTCTGGAAACACCATATATTTT
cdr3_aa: CASSDRNYSGNTIYF

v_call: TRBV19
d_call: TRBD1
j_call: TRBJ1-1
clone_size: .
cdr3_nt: TGTGCCAGTAGTATAGGGACAGGGCTAGTTCACACTGAAGCTTTCTTT
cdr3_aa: CASSIGTGLVHTEAFF

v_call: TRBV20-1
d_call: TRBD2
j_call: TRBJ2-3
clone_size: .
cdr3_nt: TGCAGTGCCCTTAGCGGGGATACGCAGTATTTT
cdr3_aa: CSALSGDTQYF

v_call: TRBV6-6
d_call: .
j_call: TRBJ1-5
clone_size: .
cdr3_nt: TGTGCCAGCAGCTCCAGCGCCAGACGGAATCAGCCCCAGCATTTT
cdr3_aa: CASSSSARRNQPQHF

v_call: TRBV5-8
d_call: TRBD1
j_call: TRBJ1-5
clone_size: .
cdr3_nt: TGTGCCAGCAGCCTCCCGCGGGGCAGGGGGAAATTCAATCAGCCCCAGCATTTT
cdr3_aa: CASSLPRGRGKFNQPQHF

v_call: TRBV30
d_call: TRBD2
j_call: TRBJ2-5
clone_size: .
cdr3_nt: TGTGCCTGGGGCCAGCGGGGGGACGTGTACCAAGAGACCCAGTACTTC
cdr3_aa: CAWGQRGDVYQETQYF

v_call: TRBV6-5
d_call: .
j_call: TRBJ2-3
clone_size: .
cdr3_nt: TGTGCCAGCAGTTACTCGGGGGCCGTCACTTTAGATACGCAGTATTTT
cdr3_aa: CASSYSGAVTLDTQYF

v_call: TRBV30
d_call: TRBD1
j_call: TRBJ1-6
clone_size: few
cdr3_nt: TGTGCCTGGAGTGTATACGGGACAGGGCGGTCACCCCTCCACTTT
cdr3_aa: CAWSVYGTGRSPLHF

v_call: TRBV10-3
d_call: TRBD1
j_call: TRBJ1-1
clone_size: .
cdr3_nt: TGTGCCATCAGTGAGGGGGGACAGGGGGGCACTGAAGCTTTCTTT
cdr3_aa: CAISEGGQGGTEAFF

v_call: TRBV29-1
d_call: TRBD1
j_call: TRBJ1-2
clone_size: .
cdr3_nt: TGCAGCGTTGAAGACCTGACAGGGGTGGGCTACACCTTC
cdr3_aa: CSVEDLTGVGYTF

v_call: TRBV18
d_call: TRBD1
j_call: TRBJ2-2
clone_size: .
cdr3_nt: TGTGCCAGCCTACAGGGGGATCCCTCCTACACCGGGGAGCTGTTTTTT
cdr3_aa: CASLQGDPSYTGELFF